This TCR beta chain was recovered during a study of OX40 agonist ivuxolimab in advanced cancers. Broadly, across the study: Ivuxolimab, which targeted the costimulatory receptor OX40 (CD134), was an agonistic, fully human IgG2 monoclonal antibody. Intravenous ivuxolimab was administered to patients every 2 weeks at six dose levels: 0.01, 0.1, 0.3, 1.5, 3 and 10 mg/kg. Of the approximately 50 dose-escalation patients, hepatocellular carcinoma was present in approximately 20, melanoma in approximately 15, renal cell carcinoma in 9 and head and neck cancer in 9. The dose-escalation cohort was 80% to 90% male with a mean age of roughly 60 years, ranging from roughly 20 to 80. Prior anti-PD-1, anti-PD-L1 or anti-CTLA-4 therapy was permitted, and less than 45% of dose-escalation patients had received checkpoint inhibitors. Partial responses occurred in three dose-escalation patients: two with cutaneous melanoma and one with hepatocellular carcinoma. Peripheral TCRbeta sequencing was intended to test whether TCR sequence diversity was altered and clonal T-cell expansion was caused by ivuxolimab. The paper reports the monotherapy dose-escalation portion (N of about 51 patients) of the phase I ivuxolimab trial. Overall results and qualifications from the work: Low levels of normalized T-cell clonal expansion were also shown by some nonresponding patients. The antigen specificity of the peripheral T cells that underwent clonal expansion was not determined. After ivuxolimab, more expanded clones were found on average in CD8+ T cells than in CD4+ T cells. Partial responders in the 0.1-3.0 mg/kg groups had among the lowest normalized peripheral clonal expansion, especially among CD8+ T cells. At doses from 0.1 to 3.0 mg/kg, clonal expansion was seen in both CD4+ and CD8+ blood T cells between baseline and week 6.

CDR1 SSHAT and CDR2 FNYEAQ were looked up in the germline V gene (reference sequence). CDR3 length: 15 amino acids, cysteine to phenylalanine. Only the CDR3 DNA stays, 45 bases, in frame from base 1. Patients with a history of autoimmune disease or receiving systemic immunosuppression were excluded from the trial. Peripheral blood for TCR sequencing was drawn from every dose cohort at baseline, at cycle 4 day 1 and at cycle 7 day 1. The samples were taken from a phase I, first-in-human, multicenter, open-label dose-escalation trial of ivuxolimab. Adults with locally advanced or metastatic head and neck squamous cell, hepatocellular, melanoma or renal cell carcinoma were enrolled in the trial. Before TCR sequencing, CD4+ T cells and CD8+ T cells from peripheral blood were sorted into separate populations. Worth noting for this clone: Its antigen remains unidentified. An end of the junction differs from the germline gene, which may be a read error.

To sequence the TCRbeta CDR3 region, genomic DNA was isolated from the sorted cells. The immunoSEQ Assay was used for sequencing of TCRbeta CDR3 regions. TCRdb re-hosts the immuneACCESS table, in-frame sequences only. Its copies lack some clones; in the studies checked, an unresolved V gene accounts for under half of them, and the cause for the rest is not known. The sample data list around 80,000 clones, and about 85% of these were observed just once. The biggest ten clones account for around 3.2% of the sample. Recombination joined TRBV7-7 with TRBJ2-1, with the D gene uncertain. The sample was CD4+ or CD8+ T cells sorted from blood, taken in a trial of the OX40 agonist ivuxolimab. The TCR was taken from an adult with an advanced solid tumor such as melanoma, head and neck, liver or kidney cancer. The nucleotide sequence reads TGTGCTAGCAGCTCGGGCGGAAGCTCCTACAATGAGCAGTTCTTC. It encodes CASSSGGSSYNEQFF.